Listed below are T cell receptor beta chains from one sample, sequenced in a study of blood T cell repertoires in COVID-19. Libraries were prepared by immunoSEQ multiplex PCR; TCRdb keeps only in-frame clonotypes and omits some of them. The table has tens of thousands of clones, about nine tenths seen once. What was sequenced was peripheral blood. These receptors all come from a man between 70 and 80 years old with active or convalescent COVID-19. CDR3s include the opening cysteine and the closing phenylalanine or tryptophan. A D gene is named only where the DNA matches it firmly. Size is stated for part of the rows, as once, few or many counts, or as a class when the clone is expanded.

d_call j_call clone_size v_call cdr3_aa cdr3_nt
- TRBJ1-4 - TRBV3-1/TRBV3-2 CASSQDLITAEKLFF TGTGCCAGCAGCCAAGACCTCATTACAGCTGAAAAACTGTTTTTT
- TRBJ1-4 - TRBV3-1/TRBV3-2 CASSPLRGVTNEKLFF TGTGCCAGCAGCCCCCTCCGCGGGGTCACTAATGAAAAACTGTTTTTT
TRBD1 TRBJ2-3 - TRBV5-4 CASSNRGFPTDTQYF TGTGCCAGCAGCAACAGGGGGTTTCCCACAGATACGCAGTATTTT
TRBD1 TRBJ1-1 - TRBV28 CASRGQDSPNTEAFF TGTGCCAGCAGGGGACAGGACAGTCCGAACACTGAAGCTTTCTTT
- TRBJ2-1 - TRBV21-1 CASSKVTSGRAYNEQFF TGTGCCAGCAGCAAAGTGACTAGCGGGAGAGCCTACAATGAGCAGTTCTTC
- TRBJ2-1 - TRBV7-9 CASSPPGSYNEQFF TGTGCCAGCAGCCCGCCCGGGAGTTACAATGAGCAGTTCTTC
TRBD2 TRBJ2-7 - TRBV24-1 CATGGTSGKSYEQYF TGTGCCACCGGGGGGACTAGCGGGAAGTCCTACGAGCAGTACTTC
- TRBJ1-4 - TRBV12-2 CASRLGAVNEKLFF TGTGCAAGTCGTCTAGGTGCAGTAAATGAAAAACTGTTTTTT
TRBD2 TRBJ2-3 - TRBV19 CASSIDSRGLGGTDTQYF TGTGCCAGTAGTATAGATAGCAGGGGACTAGGTGGCACAGATACGCAGTATTTT
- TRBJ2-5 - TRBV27 CASTPGRGTLKETQYF TGTGCCAGCACCCCCGGTAGGGGAACCCTAAAAGAGACCCAGTACTTC
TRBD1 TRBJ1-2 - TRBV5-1 CASSPEGQGYNYGYTF TGCGCCAGCAGCCCGGAGGGACAGGGGTACAACTATGGCTACACCTTC
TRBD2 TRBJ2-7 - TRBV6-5 CASSYQTSGYEQYF TGTGCCAGCAGTTACCAGACTAGCGGCTACGAGCAGTACTTC
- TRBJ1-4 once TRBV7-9 CASSTGTLPPNEKLFF TGTGCCAGCAGCACCGGGACACTCCCCCCTAATGAAAAACTGTTTTTT
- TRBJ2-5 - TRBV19 CASSIPGAETQYF TGTGCCAGTAGTATACCCGGAGCAGAGACCCAGTACTTC
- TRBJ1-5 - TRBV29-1 CSASVAYSNQPQHF TGCAGCGCCTCTGTGGCTTATAGCAATCAGCCCCAGCATTTT
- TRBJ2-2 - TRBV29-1 CSVVLPGGPLFF TGCAGCGTTGTTCTTCCTGGAGGGCCGCTGTTTTTT
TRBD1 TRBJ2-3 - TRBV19 CASSPEGTGYTDTQYF TGTGCCAGTAGTCCGGAGGGGACAGGTTACACAGATACGCAGTATTTT
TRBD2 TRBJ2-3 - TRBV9 CASSVEGGLAGADTQYF TGTGCCAGCAGCGTAGAGGGGGGGCTAGCGGGAGCGGATACGCAGTATTTT
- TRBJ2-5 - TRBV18 CASSPLRGGRETQYF TGTGCCAGCTCACCCCTCCGAGGGGGACGGGAGACCCAGTACTTC
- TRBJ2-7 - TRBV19 CASSRDRKYEQYF TGTGCCAGTAGTAGAGACAGGAAATACGAGCAGTACTTC
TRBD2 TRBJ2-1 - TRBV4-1 CATGGWTSVYNEQFF TGCGCCACTGGGGGATGGACTAGCGTTTACAATGAGCAGTTCTTC
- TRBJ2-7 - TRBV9 CASSNFGGYEQYF TGTGCCAGCAGCAATTTCGGGGGCTACGAGCAGTACTTC
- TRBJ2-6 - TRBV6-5 CASSLQGAGANVLTF TGTGCCAGCAGTTTACAGGGAGCTGGGGCCAACGTCCTGACTTTC
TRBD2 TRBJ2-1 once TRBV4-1 CASSQSTSGTGEQFF TGCGCCAGCAGCCAATCGACTAGCGGGACTGGTGAGCAGTTCTTC
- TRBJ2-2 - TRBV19 CASRPDSRGTTGELFF TGTGCCAGTAGACCGGACTCCCGAGGCACCACCGGGGAGCTGTTTTTT
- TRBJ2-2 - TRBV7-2 CASSLGPGPNTGELFF TGTGCCAGCAGCTTAGGGCCAGGCCCGAACACCGGGGAGCTGTTTTTT
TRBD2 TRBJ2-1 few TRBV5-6 CASSGGTSGTHNEQFF TGTGCCAGCAGCGGCGGGACTAGCGGGACACACAATGAGCAGTTCTTC
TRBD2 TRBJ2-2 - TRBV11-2 CASSGLAGTRRAGELFF TGTGCCAGCAGCGGACTAGCGGGAACTAGACGGGCCGGGGAGCTGTTTTTT
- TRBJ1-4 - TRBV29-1 CSVEVGTSRGEKLFF TGCAGCGTTGAAGTGGGAACCTCTCGGGGTGAAAAACTGTTTTTT
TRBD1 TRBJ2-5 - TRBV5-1 CASSRGTGGEETQYF TGCGCCAGCAGCAGGGGGACAGGGGGCGAGGAGACCCAGTACTTC
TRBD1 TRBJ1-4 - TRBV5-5 CASSRAGQGGRSEKLFF TGTGCCAGCAGCCGTGCGGGACAGGGTGGGCGCAGTGAAAAACTGTTTTTT
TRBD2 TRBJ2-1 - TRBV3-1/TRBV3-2 CASSPPRASGKGDEQFF TGTGCCAGCAGCCCGCCCCGGGCTAGCGGGAAGGGGGATGAGCAGTTCTTC
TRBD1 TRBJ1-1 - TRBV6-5 CASSYGTGSEAFF TGTGCCAGCAGTTACGGGACAGGTTCTGAAGCTTTCTTT
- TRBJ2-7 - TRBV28 CATHTGTWGQYF TGTGCCACTCATACCGGGACTTGGGGGCAGTACTTC
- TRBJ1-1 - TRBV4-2 CASSQVRGTEAFF TGTGCCAGCAGCCAAGTCCGGGGGACTGAAGCTTTCTTT
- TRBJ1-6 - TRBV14 CASSRGTSNSPLHF TGTGCCAGCAGCCGGGGGACATCCAATTCACCCCTCCACTTT
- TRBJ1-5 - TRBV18 CASSPRQRNQPQHF TGTGCCAGCTCACCAAGACAGAGAAATCAGCCCCAGCATTTT
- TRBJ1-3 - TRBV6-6 CASRLAQDSSGNTIYF TGTGCCAGCCGACTGGCTCAAGACAGCTCTGGAAACACCATATATTTT
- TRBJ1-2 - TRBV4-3 CASSHDHRANYGYTF TGCGCCAGCAGCCACGATCACAGGGCTAACTATGGCTACACCTTC
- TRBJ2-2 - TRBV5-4 CASSIGQRGTGELFF TGTGCCAGCAGCATCGGACAGAGGGGGACCGGGGAGCTGTTTTTT
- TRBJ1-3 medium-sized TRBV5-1 CASSLGTQIGNTIYF TGCGCCAGCAGCTTGGGGACTCAGATTGGAAACACCATATATTTT
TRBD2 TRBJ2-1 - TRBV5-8 CASSSGLAAYNEQFF TGTGCCAGCAGCTCGGGACTAGCGGCCTACAATGAGCAGTTCTTC
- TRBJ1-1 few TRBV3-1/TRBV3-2 CASSQRVQGVEAFF TGTGCCAGCAGCCAGAGGGTACAGGGAGTGGAAGCTTTCTTT
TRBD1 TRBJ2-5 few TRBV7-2 CASSFGTGGGETQYF TGTGCCAGCAGCTTTGGGACAGGGGGCGGGGAGACCCAGTACTTC
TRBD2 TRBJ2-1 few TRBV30 CAWSSSVAGGSPYSYNEQFF TGTGCCTGGAGTTCCAGCGTAGCGGGAGGCTCCCCTTATTCCTACAATGAGCAGTTCTTC
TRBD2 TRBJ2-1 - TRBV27 CASSPYSGRTWNEQFF TGTGCCAGCAGTCCCTATAGCGGGAGAACATGGAATGAGCAGTTCTTC
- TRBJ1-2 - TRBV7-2 CASSFDEERYGYTF TGTGCCAGCAGCTTTGACGAGGAACGCTATGGCTACACCTTC
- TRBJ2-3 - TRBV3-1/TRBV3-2 CASSWGLRTQYF TGTGCCAGCAGCTGGGGACTGCGTACGCAGTATTTT
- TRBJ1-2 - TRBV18 CASSPPGSAGYGYTF TGTGCCAGCTCACCACCGGGTTCGGCAGGGTATGGCTACACCTTC
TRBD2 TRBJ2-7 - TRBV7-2 CASSSLAAHEQYF TGTGCCAGCAGCTCGCTAGCGGCCCACGAGCAGTACTTC
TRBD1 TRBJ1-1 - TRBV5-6 CASSRGQGGTEAFF TGTGCCAGCAGTCGTGGACAGGGGGGCACTGAAGCTTTCTTT
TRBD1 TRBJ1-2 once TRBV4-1 CASSPDGHRGRVYGYTF TGCGCCAGCAGCCCAGATGGACACAGGGGGCGCGTCTATGGCTACACCTTC
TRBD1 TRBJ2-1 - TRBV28 CASSLSGQGLANEQFF TGTGCCAGCAGTTTATCCGGACAGGGGTTGGCCAATGAGCAGTTCTTC
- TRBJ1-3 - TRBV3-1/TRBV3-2 CASSQFAGQGGNTIYF TGTGCCAGCAGCCAATTCGCGGGGCAAGGTGGAAACACCATATATTTT
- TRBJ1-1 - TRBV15 CATSRAGRGGAEAFF TGTGCCACCAGCAGAGCTGGCAGGGGTGGCGCTGAAGCTTTCTTT
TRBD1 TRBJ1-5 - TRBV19 CASSTTGGTNQPQHF TGTGCCAGTAGTACCACAGGGGGGACGAATCAGCCCCAGCATTTT